This T cell receptor (beta chain) was sequenced in a study of blood T cell repertoires in COVID-19. TCRdb keeps only in-frame clones here, not all; method: immunoSEQ multiplex PCR. Of 490,000 or so clones detected, about nine tenths appear once; the ten largest clones hold 6.5% to 8.5%. This clone was counted only a few times. CDR3 length: 13 residues. Germline lookup yields CDR1 SGHTS and CDR2 YDEGEE. V was trimmed by 4 bases and J by 3 bases, leaving 8 bases between them. The sequencing input was PBMCs or T cells enriched from blood (not recorded which). V and J are TRBV5-8 and TRBJ2-1; TRBD1 is a possible D gene (6 bases). The TCR comes from a woman aged 55-75 years who had recovered from COVID-19. CDR3 nucleotides: TGTGCCAGCAGCCGACAGGACTACAATGAGCAGTTCTTC. Protein sequence: CASSRQDYNEQFF.